These T cell receptor beta chains were read from a single sample in a study of OX40 agonist ivuxolimab in advanced cancers. Data came from immunoSEQ multiplex PCR; TCRdb stores just in-frame clones and leaves some out. The table has around 50,000 clones, approximately 90% seen once. The source material was CD4+ or CD8+ T cells sorted from blood, sampled in a trial of the OX40 agonist ivuxolimab. The receptor set was obtained from an adult with an advanced solid tumor such as melanoma, head and neck, liver or kidney cancer. The CDR3 runs from the conserved cysteine through the conserved F or W. The D gene is left open where the match is weak. Clone size is stated in some rows and not others, as once, few, many or a class when expanded.

v_call	j_call	d_call	clone_size	cdr3_aa
TRBV6-4	TRBJ1-4	.	.	CASSDSRGKAFF
TRBV29-1	TRBJ1-2	.	.	CSVLPRAEDYGYTF
TRBV7-9	TRBJ2-7	.	.	CASSLASGGGDYEQYF
TRBV18	TRBJ1-1	.	few	CASSQGYTEAFF
TRBV7-6	TRBJ1-6	.	.	CASSLDDGTRSPLHF
TRBV28	TRBJ1-4	.	.	CASRYRDGEKLFF
TRBV9	TRBJ1-2	.	.	CASSVAGINYGYTF
TRBV27	TRBJ2-7	TRBD1	medium-sized	CASSIRQGRYEQYF
TRBV19	TRBJ1-6	TRBD1	.	CASRLETGDNSPLHF
TRBV27	TRBJ1-1	TRBD1	.	CASFTGGTEAFF
TRBV18	TRBJ2-3	TRBD2	.	CASSPVAGGPDTQYF
TRBV10-1	TRBJ2-7	.	.	CASSPDKYTEISYEQYF
TRBV5-1	TRBJ2-3	TRBD2	.	CASSPGLAGGRITDTQYF
TRBV30	TRBJ2-6	.	.	CAWIWGADRQSSGANVLTF
TRBV7-8	TRBJ1-1	.	.	CASTGGTEAFF
TRBV7-6	TRBJ1-6	.	.	CASSLGQTNNSPLHF
TRBV11-1	TRBJ1-2	.	few	CASSRPEHGAIGYTF
TRBV10-2	TRBJ2-2	TRBD2	.	CASSEIAGGPTGELFF
TRBV11-2	TRBJ2-7	TRBD1	.	CASSEGGTGFVEQYF
TRBV11-2	TRBJ1-1	TRBD1	.	CASSEGQGWTEAFF
TRBV28	TRBJ1-5	TRBD1	.	CASSFNRGAGIQPQHF
TRBV4-3	TRBJ2-7	TRBD1	.	CASSQMGQDGEQYF
TRBV10-3	TRBJ1-5	.	.	CATNNRNQPQHF
TRBV7-9	TRBJ1-2	.	once	CASSLSFPTGNYYGYTF